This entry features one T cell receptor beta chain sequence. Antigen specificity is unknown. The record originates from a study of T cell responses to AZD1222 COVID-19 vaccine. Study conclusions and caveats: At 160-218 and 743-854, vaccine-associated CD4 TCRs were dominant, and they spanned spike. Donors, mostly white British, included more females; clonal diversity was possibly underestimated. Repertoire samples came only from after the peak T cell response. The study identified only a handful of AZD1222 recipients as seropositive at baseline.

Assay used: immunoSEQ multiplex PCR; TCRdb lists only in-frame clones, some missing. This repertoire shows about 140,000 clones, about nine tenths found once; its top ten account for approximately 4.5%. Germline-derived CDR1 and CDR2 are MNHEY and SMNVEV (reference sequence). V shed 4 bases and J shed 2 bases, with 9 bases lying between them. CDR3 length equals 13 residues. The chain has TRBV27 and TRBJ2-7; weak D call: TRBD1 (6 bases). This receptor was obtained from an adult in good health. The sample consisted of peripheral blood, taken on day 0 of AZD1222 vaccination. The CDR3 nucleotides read TGTGCCAGCAGTTCAGGACAGACCTACGAGCAGTACTTC. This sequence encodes CASSSGQTYEQYF.